These 24 T cell receptor beta chains originate from one sample sequenced in a study of blood T cell repertoires in COVID-19. Sequencing used immunoSEQ multiplex PCR; TCRdb keeps in-frame clones, though not all of them. This table holds under 300,000 clones, almost 85% found once. Specimen: PBMCs or T cells enriched from blood (not recorded which). The receptors originated from a man in his forties who had recovered from COVID-19.

In the case of this clone: The germline gene is not matched at one end of the junction; a read error may be the cause. The chain has TRBV28 and TRBJ1-3; 8 bases line up with TRBD1. Germline V CDR1 and CDR2: MDHEN, SYDVKM. The CDR3 has 15 amino acids. The DNA for the CDR3 is TGTGCCAGCAGTTTATCCTATCAGGGCCTTGACAGGGGTTTATTT. Encoded protein: CASSLSYQGLDRGLF.

The chain has TRBV6-1 and TRBJ2-3, with unresolved D. CDR3 length equals 18 residues. V was shortened by 0 bases and J by 0 bases, with 16 bases between the two germline ends. Germline-derived CDR1 and CDR2 are MNHNS and SASEGT. Written as DNA, the CDR3 is TGTGCCAGCAGTGAAGCCCGAAGCAGGCCCTCTAGCACAGATACGCAGTATTTT. Protein product: CASSEARSRPSSTDTQYF.

J is TRBJ1-2 and V is TRBV5-6, with 9 nucleotides matching TRBD1. The germline V gene encodes CDR1 SGHDT and CDR2 YYEEEE. The V segment lost 5 bases and the J segment 3 bases; nucleotides outside the gene matches: 5. This CDR3 is 14 amino acids long. The CDR3 protein is CASSPGTGYYGYTF. DNA of the CDR3: TGTGCCAGCAGTCCCGGGACAGGGTACTATGGCTACACCTTC.

The V gene is TRBV5-1, the J gene TRBJ2-1; TRBD2 agrees at 11 bases. CDR1 SGHRS and CDR2 YFSETQ come from the germline V gene. The CDR3 spans 16 residues. Unmatched junction bases numbered 9, after V lost 4 bases and J lost 6 bases. The CDR3 here is CASSENPGTSGNEQFF. The CDR3 DNA reads as TGCGCCAGCAGCGAGAACCCCGGGACTAGCGGCAATGAGCAGTTCTTC.

V gene TRBV7-2 combines with J gene TRBJ2-7; tentatively, D is TRBD1 (5 bases). Germline-derived CDR1 and CDR2 are SGHTA and FQGNSA. The CDR3 has 15 residues. Trimming removed 0 bases at V and 3 bases at J, with 12 bases between. The CDR3 loop reads CASSLAFGQGYEQYF. In nucleotides, the CDR3 is TGTGCCAGCAGCTTAGCATTCGGGCAGGGCTACGAGCAGTACTTC. The full variable domain, completed using reference TRBV7-2 and TRBJ2-7, is GAGVSQSPSNKVTEKGKDVELRCDPISGHTALYWYRQSLGQGLEFLIYFQGNSAPDKSGLPSDRFSAERTGGSVSTLTIQRTQQEDSAVYLCASSLAFGQGYEQYFGPGTRLTVT.

This clone was seen a single time. The chain recombines TRBV9 with TRBJ2-1; a weak D match, TRBD1 (6 bases). V was trimmed by 4 bases and J by 8 bases, leaving 10 bases between them. CDR3 length: 12 residues. The germline CDR1 and CDR2 sequences are SGDLS and YYNGEE. DNA for the CDR3: TGTGCCAGCAGCTCAGGGGATCATGAGCAGTTCTTC. This encodes CASSSGDHEQFF.

This clone showed up just a few times. The sample carries other DNA sequences with the same CDR3. The rearrangement links TRBV12-3 or TRBV12-4 to TRBJ1-1, with D uncertain. The CDR3 has 13 residues. Trimming took 3 bases from V and 2 from J, leaving 7 bases between them. CDR3 DNA sequence: TGTGCCAGCAGTTTGCGGGGTAACACTGAAGCTTTCTTT. Amino acids: CASSLRGNTEAFF.

This clone has just one count. The V gene is TRBV7-3, the J gene TRBJ2-3; possible D gene TRBD1, 5 bases. Germline CDR1 and CDR2: SGHTA and FQGTGA. The CDR3 spans 13 residues. V was pared by 0 bases and J by 6 bases, with 7 bases between. The CDR3 reads CASSLTPGDTQYF. In nucleotides, the CDR3 is TGTGCCAGCAGCTTAACGCCAGGGGATACGCAGTATTTT.

CDR3 in amino acids: CASSGPGGSNSPLHF. In DNA, the CDR3 is TGTGCCAGCAGCGGTCCAGGGGGCTCGAATTCACCCCTCCACTTT. This chain uses TRBV2 with TRBJ1-6, with 8 bases fitting TRBD1. CDR1 is SNHLY and CDR2 is FYNNEI in the germline V gene. This CDR3 is built from 15 residues. J was trimmed by 7 bases and V by 6 bases; bases with no gene match: 8.

The CDR3 sequence: CASSLWQPGRPQHF. DNA of the CDR3: TGTGCCAGCAGTTTGTGGCAGCCCGGGAGGCCCCAGCATTTT. The V gene is TRBV28, the J gene TRBJ1-5; D gene uncertain. This CDR3 spans 14 amino acids. V shed 3 bases and J shed 9 bases, with 15 bases lying between them. In germline, CDR1 is MDHEN, CDR2 SYDVKM.

V is TRBV5-6 and J is TRBJ1-1; no firm D call. V lost 1 base and J 0 bases, leaving 7 bases between the germline ends. From germline, CDR1 is SGHDT and CDR2 YYEEEE. The CDR3 extends over 14 amino acids. The CDR3 bases are TGTGCCAGCAGCTTGTGGCAGGTGAACACTGAAGCTTTCTTT. This sequence encodes CASSLWQVNTEAFF.

This clone was recorded once. V usage is TRBV28 and J usage is TRBJ1-1, with D tentatively TRBD1 (5 bases). The germline CDR1 and CDR2 sequences are MDHEN and SYDVKM. Trimming removed 2 bases from V and 11 bases from J, with 12 bases in between. The length of the CDR3 is 12 residues. DNA of the CDR3: TGTGCCAGCAGTTTACGCCAGGGTCCGGCTTTCTTT. Translation: CASSLRQGPAFF.

This rearrangement joins TRBV27 to TRBJ1-5; no clear D. Germline lookup yields CDR1 MNHEY and CDR2 SMNVEV (reference sequence). V shed 4 bases and J shed 3 bases, with 4 bases lying between them. This CDR3 contains 12 residues. The CDR3 bases are TGTGCCAGCAGTTCTTTCAATCAGCCCCAGCATTTT. It specifies CASSSFNQPQHF.

CDR3 residues: CASSLGGGTAEAFF. The CDR3 nucleotides are TGTGCCAGCAGCTTAGGGGGAGGGACGGCTGAAGCTTTCTTT. The chain links TRBV7-9 to TRBJ1-1, with D maybe TRBD1 (5 bases). V lost 1 base and J 6 bases, leaving 12 bases between the germline ends. The CDR3 extends over 14 amino acids. CDR1 SEHNR and CDR2 FQNEAQ come from the germline V gene (reference sequence).

J is TRBJ1-5 and V is TRBV7-2; the D is unclear. Germline V gene data show CDR1 as SGHTA and CDR2 as FQGNSA. V was cut by 4 bases and J by 7 bases, with 11 bases left in between. The CDR3 consists of 13 residues. CDR3 nucleotides: TGTGCCAGCAGCTCGTCGTGGGCCCAGCCCCAGCATTTT. Amino acids: CASSSSWAQPQHF.

A few counts support this clone. This chain uses TRBV5-6 with TRBJ2-3; 7 nucleotides line up with TRBD1. J lost 3 bases, V lost 0 bases, and 7 bases had no gene match. This CDR3 contains 16 residues. Germline lookup yields CDR1 SGHDT and CDR2 YYEEEE. The CDR3 sequence: CASSLVGDSKTDTQYF. For the CDR3, the DNA is TGTGCCAGCAGCTTGGTAGGGGACAGTAAGACAGATACGCAGTATTTT. Supplemented by reference TRBV5-6 and TRBJ2-3, the full variable domain reads DAGVTQSPTHLIKTRGQQVTLRCSPKSGHDTVSWYQQALGQGPQFIFQYYEEEERQRGNFPDRFSGHQFPNYSSELNVNALLLGDSALYLCASSLVGDSKTDTQYFGPGTRLTVL.

The V call is TRBV24-1, the J call TRBJ2-1; TRBD1 is a possible D gene (6 bases). V lost 1 base and J lost 5, with 14 bases in between. The CDR3 runs to 16 residues. Per the germline V gene, CDR1 is KGHDR and CDR2 is SFDVKD. The CDR3 reads CATSDFGQGKNNEQFF. The CDR3 DNA sequence: TGTGCCACCAGTGATTTTGGCCAGGGGAAGAACAATGAGCAGTTCTTC.

J is TRBJ2-2 and V is TRBV9; TRBD2 matches at 8 bases. Germline CDR1 and CDR2: SGDLS and YYNGEE. The CDR3 has 15 amino acids. The ends lost 7 bases at V and 0 bases at J; junction bases unmatched: 5. DNA for the CDR3: TGTGCCAGCGGCCCGGGGGGGGCGAACACCGGGGAGCTGTTTTTT. Amino acids: CASGPGGANTGELFF.

The chain employs TRBV6-5 and TRBJ2-2, with 10 bases that match TRBD1. The V and J ends lost 2 bases and 5 bases, in that order; junction bases with no gene match: 2. This CDR3 has 15 amino acids. The germline V gene has CDR1 MNHEY and CDR2 SVGAGI. This chain's CDR3 is CASSYVDRGTGELFF. The DNA for the CDR3 is TGTGCCAGCAGTTACGTGGACAGGGGGACCGGGGAGCTGTTTTTT.

V gene TRBV24-1 combines with J gene TRBJ2-1; the D gene is possibly TRBD2 (5 bases). From germline, CDR1 is KGHDR and CDR2 SFDVKD. The CDR3 has 13 residues. V lost 5 bases to trimming and J lost 4 bases, with 8 bases between them. CDR3 sequence reads: CATSAGKYNEQFF. DNA for the CDR3: TGTGCCACCAGTGCGGGAAAATACAATGAGCAGTTCTTC.

The chain links TRBV12-3 or TRBV12-4 to TRBJ1-2; possible D gene TRBD1, 6 bases. With 8 bases removed from V and 5 bases from J, the gap between germline ends came to 9 bases. The CDR3 is 11 residues long. The CDR3 region is CASWTAYGYTF. CDR3 DNA: TGTGCCAGCTGGACAGCTTATGGCTACACCTTC.

The J gene is TRBJ2-7, the V gene TRBV28; 7 bases line up with TRBD1. The CDR3 has 15 amino acids. Germline CDR1 and CDR2: MDHEN and SYDVKM. The V segment lost 0 bases and the J segment 1 base; nucleotides outside the gene matches: 3. CDR3 region: CASSLWGRGSYEQYF. In DNA form, the CDR3 reads TGTGCCAGCAGTTTATGGGGCAGGGGGTCCTACGAGCAGTACTTC. Variable domain in full (rest from reference TRBV28 and TRBJ2-7): DVKVTQSSRYLVKRTGEKVFLECVQDMDHENMFWYRQDPGLGLRLIYFSYDVKMKEKGDIPEGYSVSREKKERFSLILESASTNQTSMYLCASSLWGRGSYEQYFGPGTRLTVT.

V gene TRBV2 combines with J gene TRBJ2-7, with D possibly matching TRBD2 (5 bases). The CDR3 is 13 residues long. Germline V gene data show CDR1 as SNHLY and CDR2 as FYNNEI. Trimming removed 3 bases from V and 7 bases from J, with 13 bases in between. The CDR3 region has the DNA TGTGCCAGCAGTGAGGTCAGACGGGATGAGCAGTACTTC. This sequence encodes CASSEVRRDEQYF.

The chain recombines TRBV7-2 with TRBJ2-7, with 7 bases identical to TRBD1. The CDR3 runs 12 residues. J lost 9 bases, V lost 4 bases, and 6 bases had no gene match. The germline CDR1 and CDR2 sequences are SGHTA and FQGNSA. The CDR3 reads CASSSDRAAQYF. CDR3 nucleotide sequence: TGTGCCAGCAGCTCTGACAGGGCGGCGCAGTACTTC.